The 29 T cell receptor beta chains presented below share a single source sample, sequenced in a study of blood T cell repertoires in COVID-19. The table came from immunoSEQ multiplex PCR; TCRdb's copy has only in-frame clones and leaves some out. The sample gives around 58,000 clones, approximately 85% of which show up once; around 4.5% is in the top ten. Sequencing input: peripheral blood. The receptors shown here come from a human donor in a cohort sampled during active COVID-19.

This sequence joins TRBV25-1 and TRBJ1-5, with 7 bases aligning to TRBD1. CDR1 and CDR2 from the germline V gene are MGHDK and SYGVNS. The CDR3 has 15 amino acids. The V gene end was trimmed by 3 bases and the J gene end by 5 bases; junction bases not matched to a gene: 7. CDR3 DNA sequence: TGTGCCAGCAGTGATAGCAGGGGGGTGGATCAGCCCCAGCATTTT. Its translation: CASSDSRGVDQPQHF.

The V and J genes are TRBV6-6 and TRBJ2-1, with a weak D call TRBD2 (5 bases). Trimming shortened V by 8 bases and J by 6 bases, and 14 bases separated the two germline ends. The CDR3 totals 13 residues. CDR1 is MNHNY, CDR2 SVGAGI, per germline (reference sequence). The CDR3 DNA reads TGTGCCAGCCGGACTGGTTTGGGCAATGAGCAGTTCTTC. This codes for CASRTGLGNEQFF.

The chain uses TRBV18 and TRBJ2-7, with 7 positions matching TRBD1. Germline CDR1 is KGHSH and CDR2 is LQKENI. J gave up 5 bases and V 3 bases, and 4 bases lay outside the gene matches. This CDR3 is built from 13 residues. In DNA form, the CDR3 reads TGTGCCAGCTCACCTACAGGGGTAAACGAGCAGTACTTC. Translating gives CASSPTGVNEQYF. Full variable domain (outside the CDR3, taken from reference TRBV18 and TRBJ2-7): NAGVMQNPRHLVRRRGQEARLRCSPMKGHSHVYWYRQLPEEGLKFMVYLQKENIIDESGMPKERFSAEFPKEGPSILRIQQVVRGDSAAYFCASSPTGVNEQYFGPGTRLTVT.

This chain connects TRBV7-3 to TRBJ2-3; 14 bases map to TRBD2. Germline V CDR1 and CDR2: SGHTA, FQGTGA. This CDR3 has 15 amino acids. Losses at the gene ends were 2 bases for V and 5 bases for J; bases not matched to a gene: 0. The CDR3 is CASSLGLAGGDTQYF. The CDR3 nucleotides read TGTGCCAGCAGCTTAGGACTAGCGGGGGGAGATACGCAGTATTTT.

The chain uses TRBV5-4 and TRBJ2-7; 7 bases are a match to TRBD2. V was pared by 4 bases and J by 0 bases, with 7 bases of the junction left unmatched. This CDR3 is built from 15 residues. Germline assignment: CDR1 SGHNT and CDR2 YYREEE (reference sequence). CDR3 amino acids: CASSPGLAASYEQYF. The CDR3 bases are TGTGCCAGCAGCCCGGGTCTAGCGGCCTCCTACGAGCAGTACTTC. Supplemented by reference TRBV5-4 and TRBJ2-7, the full variable domain reads ETGVTQSPTHLIKTRGQQVTLRCSSQSGHNTVSWYQQALGQGPQFIFQYYREEENGRGNFPPRFSGLQFPNYSSELNVNALELDDSALYLCASSPGLAASYEQYFGPGTRLTVT.

V and J are TRBV5-1 and TRBJ1-2; 9 bases fit TRBD1. The germline gives CDR1 SGHRS, CDR2 YFSETQ. This CDR3 comprises 15 residues. With 2 bases clipped from V and 3 bases from J, the junction kept 5 bases outside the gene matches. The CDR3, as DNA: TGCGCCAGCAGCTTAACAGGGGGCTATGACTATGGCTACACCTTC. This encodes CASSLTGGYDYGYTF.

The sample holds one count of this clone. This chain joins TRBV5-1 and TRBJ2-3, with D perhaps matching TRBD2 (6 bases). The CDR3 covers 15 residues. V dropped 4 bases and J dropped 8 bases, with 20 bases sitting between them. CDR1 and CDR2 (germline): SGHRS, YFSETQ. The DNA of the CDR3 is TGCGCCAGCAGCGCGGGATTAGCAACAAAGAGTACGCAGTATTTT. This translates into CASSAGLATKSTQYF.

The V call is TRBV5-1, the J call TRBJ1-6, with 7 bases lining up with TRBD1. V shed 2 bases and J 10 bases; nucleotides not matched to a gene: 9. CDR1 SGHRS and CDR2 YFSETQ come from the germline V gene. CDR3 length: 15 residues. This chain's CDR3 is CASSFGRGSRSPLHF. CDR3 coding DNA: TGCGCCAGCAGCTTTGGCAGGGGGAGTCGATCACCCCTCCACTTT.

This sequence joins TRBV25-1 and TRBJ2-1; D is ambiguous. V gave up 5 bases and J gave up 8 bases, with 10 bases separating them. The length of the CDR3 is 12 residues. The V gene's germline CDR1 is MGHDK and CDR2 SYGVNS. The CDR3, as DNA: TGTGCCAGCAGTAACTCCCGTTATGAGCAGTTCTTC. It translates to CASSNSRYEQFF.

The J gene is TRBJ1-2, the V gene TRBV18; D is unclear. V lost 3 bases and J lost 4, with 9 bases in between. This CDR3 has 13 residues. Germline lookup yields CDR1 KGHSH and CDR2 LQKENI. The CDR3 is CASSPTFSYGYTF. The CDR3 region has the DNA TGTGCCAGCTCACCGACATTCTCCTATGGCTACACCTTC.

J is TRBJ2-2 and V is TRBV5-1; 10 positions match TRBD2. Germline-derived CDR1 and CDR2 are SGHRS and YFSETQ. The CDR3 loop spans 14 amino acids. Trimming removed 7 bases from V and 4 bases from J; junction bases left unmatched: 4. DNA for the CDR3: TGCGCCAGCCAGCGGGAGGGGGCCACCGGGGAGCTGTTTTTT. It yields the protein CASQREGATGELFF.

The V gene is TRBV9, the J gene TRBJ2-6, with a possible D match to TRBD1 (6 bases). Between the trimmed V and J ends, which lost 4 bases and 0 bases, there was a span of 14 bases. Looked up from germline, CDR1 is SGDLS and CDR2 is YYNGEE. This CDR3 comprises 17 residues. Here the CDR3 reads CASSKGGASSGANVLTF. Written as DNA, the CDR3 is TGTGCCAGCAGCAAAGGGGGAGCAAGCTCTGGGGCCAACGTCCTGACTTTC.

This rearrangement joins TRBV7-2 to TRBJ1-2; TRBD1 might be the D (5 bases). CDR1 and CDR2 (germline): SGHTA, FQGNSA. Trimming took 5 bases from V and 4 from J, leaving 11 bases between them. The CDR3 runs 13 residues. The CDR3 protein is CASSPLGGYGYTF. CDR3 DNA: TGTGCCAGCAGCCCCCTCGGGGGCTATGGCTACACCTTC. Complete variable domain (other parts from reference TRBV7-2 and TRBJ1-2): GAGVSQSPSNKVTEKGKDVELRCDPISGHTALYWYRQSLGQGLEFLIYFQGNSAPDKSGLPSDRFSAERTGGSVSTLTIQRTQQEDSAVYLCASSPLGGYGYTFGSGTRLTVV.

This clone was detected only once. This sequence joins TRBV19 and TRBJ2-3; TRBD1 agrees at 10 bases. The length of the CDR3 is 14 residues. Germline CDR1 reads LNHDA; CDR2 reads SQIVND (reference sequence). V shed 9 bases, J shed 4 bases, and the junction held 7 bases outside the gene matches. The CDR3, as DNA: TGTGCCAGCACAACCGGACAGGGGGCAGATACGCAGTATTTT. Protein product: CASTTGQGADTQYF.

The V and J genes are TRBV11-2 and TRBJ2-7, with 12 bases fitting TRBD2. The CDR3 has 15 residues. Trimming took 4 bases from V and 5 from J; bases not matched to a gene: 6. Per the germline V gene, CDR1 is SGHAT and CDR2 is FQNNGV. CDR3 region: CASSWTSGTLNEQYF. In DNA form, the CDR3 reads TGTGCCAGCAGCTGGACTAGCGGGACCTTGAACGAGCAGTACTTC.

The chain combines TRBV5-1 with TRBJ2-7; the D is unclear. The CDR3 length is 15 residues. Germline V lookup: CDR1 SGHRS, CDR2 YFSETQ. The V end was cut by 0 bases, the J end by 7 bases, with 17 bases between. CDR3 bases: TGCGCCAGCAGCTTGGGTCGGAGACGAGTCTTAGAGCAGTACTTC. Its translation is CASSLGRRRVLEQYF.

This chain uses TRBV9 with TRBJ1-2; 7 bases line up with TRBD1. The V gene end was trimmed by 3 bases and the J gene end by 3 bases; junction bases not matched to a gene: 8. CDR1 SGDLS and CDR2 YYNGEE come from the germline V gene. The CDR3 has 15 amino acids. The CDR3 loop is CASSARQGRYYGYTF. CDR3 coding DNA: TGTGCCAGCAGCGCCAGACAGGGACGTTACTATGGCTACACCTTC.

V usage is TRBV5-1 and J usage is TRBJ2-2, with D perhaps matching TRBD2 (6 bases). CDR1 is SGHRS and CDR2 is YFSETQ in the germline V gene. The CDR3 consists of 15 residues. The V end was cut by 0 bases, the J end by 4 bases, with 10 bases between. The CDR3 here is CASSLEPGATGELFF. The CDR3 bases are TGCGCCAGCAGCTTGGAGCCGGGAGCCACCGGGGAGCTGTTTTTT.

This clone appeared once. The chain employs TRBV18 and TRBJ2-5; D gene ambiguous. V dropped 5 bases and J dropped 1 base, with 11 bases sitting between them. This CDR3 has 14 amino acids. Per the germline V gene, CDR1 is KGHSH and CDR2 is LQKENI. CDR3: CASSAQPIQETQYF. CDR3 bases: TGTGCCAGCTCAGCACAGCCTATCCAAGAGACCCAGTACTTC.

The chain joins TRBV7-9 to TRBJ2-7; 11 bases fit TRBD2. Germline values: CDR1 SEHNR, CDR2 FQNEAQ (reference sequence). The CDR3 loop spans 16 amino acids. With 0 bases clipped from V and 5 bases from J, the junction kept 6 bases outside the gene matches. CDR3 in amino acids: CASSLALAGGQDEQYF. CDR3 in DNA: TGTGCCAGCAGCTTAGCTCTAGCGGGGGGCCAGGACGAGCAGTACTTC.

This clone was seen once. The chain carries TRBV15 and TRBJ2-3; D gene uncertain. The V gene's germline CDR1 is LNHNV and CDR2 YYDKDF (reference sequence). This CDR3 has 13 amino acids. Trimming pared 0 bases from V and 2 bases from J, leaving 3 bases between. The CDR3 sequence is CATSRDYTDTQYF. The CDR3 region has the DNA TGTGCCACCAGCAGAGATTACACAGATACGCAGTATTTT.

The rearrangement uses TRBV7-8 and TRBJ2-3; D is perhaps TRBD2 (5 bases). Trimming left V 5 bases short and J 1 base short, with 19 bases between. This CDR3 contains 17 residues. Germline V gene sequence: CDR1 SGHVS, CDR2 FQNEAQ. This CDR3 reads CASSPTGGQLRTDTQYF. The CDR3 DNA reads TGTGCCAGCAGCCCAACCGGCGGGCAACTACGCACAGATACGCAGTATTTT.

The chain is built from TRBV18 and TRBJ2-2; TRBD1 aligns across 9 bases. The CDR3 totals 15 residues. The V segment lost 2 bases and the J segment 5 bases; nucleotides outside the gene matches: 3. In germline, CDR1 is KGHSH, CDR2 LQKENI. The CDR3 nucleotides are TGTGCCAGCTCACCAAACAGGGGGCATACCGGGGAGCTGTTTTTT. Its translation is CASSPNRGHTGELFF.

The V and J genes are TRBV6-1 and TRBJ2-3; tentative D call: TRBD1 (5 bases). The CDR3 totals 16 residues. The V end lost 4 bases, the J end lost 5 bases, and 19 bases lay between the germline ends. The germline CDR1 and CDR2 sequences are MNHNS and SASEGT. This CDR3 is CASSARNRGAQDTQYF. CDR3 sequence (DNA): TGTGCCAGCAGTGCACGGAATAGGGGCGCCCAAGATACGCAGTATTTT.

This chain uses TRBV4-1 with TRBJ2-1, with 10 bases matching TRBD2. The V gene end was trimmed by 5 bases and the J gene end by 2 bases; junction bases not matched to a gene: 3. This CDR3 comprises 15 residues. CDR1 is MGHRA and CDR2 is YSYEKL in the germline V gene. This CDR3 reads CASSLAGGPYNEQFF. CDR3 DNA sequence: TGCGCCAGCAGCTTAGCGGGGGGCCCCTACAATGAGCAGTTCTTC.

The chain links TRBV6-5 to TRBJ2-7; D perhaps matches TRBD1 (5 bases). This CDR3 has 13 residues. Germline assignment: CDR1 MNHEY and CDR2 SVGAGI. V gave up 8 bases and J gave up 4 bases, with 15 bases separating them. Here the CDR3 reads CASGARRSYEQYF. CDR3 sequence (DNA): TGTGCCAGCGGGGCAAGACGGTCATACGAGCAGTACTTC.

The J gene is TRBJ1-3, the V gene TRBV3-1 (or the pseudogene TRBV3-2); no clear D. V lost 7 bases to trimming and J lost 0 bases, with 10 bases between them. The CDR3 is 14 residues long. Germline V gene sequence: CDR1 LGHDT, CDR2 YNNKEL (reference sequence). CDR3 loop: CASTPTVSGNTIYF. The CDR3 coding sequence is TGTGCCAGCACCCCAACAGTCTCTGGAAACACCATATATTTT.

Only one count was recorded for this clone. The chain employs TRBV15 and TRBJ1-5, with D possibly matching TRBD1 (5 bases). This CDR3 contains 14 residues. Trimming removed 4 bases at V and 1 base at J, with 8 bases between. Germline V gene lookup returns CDR1 LNHNV and CDR2 YYDKDF (reference sequence). The CDR3 coding sequence is TGTGCCACCAGCACTCGACAGAGCAATCAGCCCCAGCATTTT. This codes for CATSTRQSNQPQHF.

The chain is built from TRBV29-1 and TRBJ2-3; TRBD2 might be the D (5 bases). Per the germline V gene, CDR1 is SQVTM and CDR2 is ANQGSEA. Trimming removed 5 bases from V and 6 bases from J, with 21 bases in between. The CDR3 sequence is 15 residues long. The chain's CDR3 is CSVPPLTTVSDTQYF. In DNA, the CDR3 is TGCAGCGTTCCGCCGTTGACTACCGTGTCCGATACGCAGTATTTT.